Following are 3 T cell receptor beta chains from one sample sequenced in a study of cytomegalovirus exposure and HLA in healthy donors (dated by TCRdb to about 2017). Library prep was done by the immunoSEQ multiplex PCR assay. The multiplex PCR relied on a mix of 60 forward primers for TCR Vbeta segments and 13 reverse primers for TCR Jbeta segments. The table was pulled from immuneACCESS by TCRdb, which kept in-frame rearrangements only. Such tables lose some clones; where checked, under half of the loss comes from unresolved V genes, and the rest has no known cause. This sample comprises fewer than 100,000 clones, roughly 79% of them detected only once. Roughly 3.8% of the sample lies in the top ten. The specimen sequenced was PBMCs. These receptors all come from a woman aged 40 to 55 in good health and CMV-seronegative.

This clone showed up just once. The chain has TRBV18 and TRBJ2-3; D remains ambiguous. The length of the CDR3 is 14 residues. Deletions cut 0 bases from V and 2 bases from J, with 6 bases between. Germline lookup yields CDR1 KGHSH and CDR2 LQKENI. CDR3 bases: TGTGCCAGCTCACCACCCTCAGTCACAGATACGCAGTATTTT. Encoded protein: CASSPPSVTDTQYF.

The chain combines TRBV12-5 with TRBJ1-6; TRBD1 aligns across 9 bases. This CDR3 has 17 residues. Germline lookup yields CDR1 LGHNT and CDR2 FRNRAP. The ends lost 4 bases at V and 7 bases at J; junction bases unmatched: 11. In DNA form, the CDR3 reads TGTGCTAGTGGTTCTCAATGGACAGGGGATACGAATTCACCCCTCCACTTT. Its translation is CASGSQWTGDTNSPLHF.

This chain uses TRBV30 with TRBJ2-1; tentatively, D is TRBD1 (7 bases). V was clipped by 3 bases and J by 10 bases, with 19 bases between them. This CDR3 region has 14 residues. CDR1 and CDR2 from the germline V gene are GTSNPN and SVGIG (reference sequence). The CDR3 loop reads CAWSGTHLGGEQFF. CDR3 nucleotides: TGTGCCTGGAGCGGGACTCACCTAGGGGGCGAGCAGTTCTTC.